This note documents a single T cell receptor (beta chain) sequence. Antigen: not known. The length of the CDR3 is 15 residues. Trimming took 4 bases from V and 1 from J, leaving 14 bases between them. The germline V gene encodes CDR1 MGHRA and CDR2 YSYEKL. Assays examined about 9.1 x 10^4 TCR templates per sample. Generated by immunoSEQ multiplex PCR, the TCRdb table keeps only in-frame clones and is missing some. Of 95,000 to 100,000 clones listed, about 93% are singletons. This sample was taken from a study of siplizumab effects on memory and regulatory T cells. Whole-study findings and limits: Treg-derived clones made up an average of 68.8% of mappable alloreactive CD4+ clones with siplizumab and roughly 25% in controls. Proliferating Tregs' suppressive function in siplizumab cultures went unconfirmed.

The rearrangement joins TRBV4-1 to TRBJ2-7; D tentatively fits TRBD1 or TRBD2 (6 bases each). Sequenced: non-Treg CD4+ T cells sorted from blood. The TCR was taken from a human donor in good health. The CDR3 DNA follows: TGCGCCAGCAGCCGGGGGGCGGACCGTTCCTACGAGCAGTACTTC. Amino acids: CASSRGADRSYEQYF.